This T cell receptor (beta chain) is from a study of control samples from healthy donors and cancer patients. Method: immunoSEQ multiplex PCR; TCRdb's copy keeps in-frame clones and lacks some. The profile shows about 84,000 clones, around 80% of them singletons. Comment on this clone: An end of the junction differs from the germline gene, which may be a read error.

Germline V gene lookup returns CDR1 SGHVS and CDR2 FNYEAQ. The CDR3 runs to 18 residues. The V and J genes are TRBV7-6 and TRBJ2-3; TRBD1 agrees at 10 bases. The clonotype comes from a man aged 60 to 69 with head and neck cancer. Sequenced: PBMCs. DNA of the CDR3: TGTGTCAGCAGCACCGCACGAAGGGACAGGGGCTTTGGAGATACGCAGTATTTT. Residues: CVSSTARRDRGFGDTQYF.